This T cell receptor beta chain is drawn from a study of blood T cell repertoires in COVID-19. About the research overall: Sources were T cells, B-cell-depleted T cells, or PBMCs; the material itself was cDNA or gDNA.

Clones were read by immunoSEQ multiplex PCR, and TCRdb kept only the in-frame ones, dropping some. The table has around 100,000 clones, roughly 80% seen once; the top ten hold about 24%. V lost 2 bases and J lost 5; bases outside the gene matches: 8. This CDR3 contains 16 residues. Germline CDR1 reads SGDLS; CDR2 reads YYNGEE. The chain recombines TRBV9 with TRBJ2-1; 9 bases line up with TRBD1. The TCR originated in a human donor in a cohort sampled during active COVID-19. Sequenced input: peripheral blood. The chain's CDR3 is CASSVGTGLWDNEQFF. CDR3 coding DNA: TGTGCCAGCAGCGTGGGGACAGGGCTGTGGGACAATGAGCAGTTCTTC.